This T cell receptor beta chain is from a study of blood T cell repertoires in COVID-19. On the study more broadly: PBMCs, B-cell-depleted T cells, or T cells provided the cDNA or gDNA that made up the material.

TCRdb keeps only in-frame clones here, not all; method: immunoSEQ multiplex PCR. The table includes about 190,000 clones, around 87% detected once. Looked up from germline, CDR1 is SGHTA and CDR2 is FQGTGA. Trimming removed 4 bases from V and 7 bases from J, with 28 bases in between. This CDR3 contains 19 residues. In its sample, this clone was seen once. V is TRBV7-3 and J is TRBJ2-2; possible D gene TRBD2, 6 bases. The specimen sequenced was peripheral blood. The TCR sequence derives from a man aged 50 or older with acute or convalescent COVID-19. The DNA for the CDR3 is TGTGCCAGCAGCTCCTACCCCCCGGCCCGGGACTCCCGGCGCGGGGAGCTGTTTTTT. Its protein is CASSSYPPARDSRRGELFF.